The 7 T cell receptor beta chains below come from one sample, sequenced in a study of T cells in Graves' hyperthyroidism and ophthalmopathy. Amplification of TCR beta CDR3 regions was performed using RNA transcripts as template. A first-round RT-PCR of the TCR CDR3 used the HTBI primer set. One entry per CDR3 protein results from TCRdb running MiXCR on the multiplex PCR reads. The sample has 660,000 or so distinct CDR3 sequences, roughly 20% seen once. The sequenced sample was blood. The source is a man in his thirties or forties with Graves' ophthalmopathy.

The sample holds a few counts of this clonotype. The CDR3 DNA is TGTGCCAGCAGTTACTCCTTAGGGCGAGGGACCGGGGAGCTGTTTTTT. The encoded protein is CASSYSLGRGTGELFF. J is TRBJ2-2 and V is TRBV6-1; weak D call: TRBD2 (5 bases). The V and J ends lost 5 bases and 5 bases respectively, with 18 bases between them. The germline gives CDR1 MNHNS, CDR2 SASEGT. CDR3 length: 16 amino acids.

This clonotype occurred many times. J is TRBJ2-7 and V is TRBV25-1; 13 bases agree with TRBD2. V shed 4 bases, J shed 0 bases, and the junction held 12 bases outside the gene matches. This CDR3 is 19 amino acids long. CDR1 and CDR2 (germline): MGHDK, SYGVNS. This CDR3 reads CASSASGTSGTPSSYEQYF. In DNA form, the CDR3 reads TGTGCCAGCAGTGCCTCCGGGACTAGCGGGACCCCGAGCTCCTACGAGCAGTACTTC.

The chain has TRBV5-1 and TRBJ2-5; 8 bases align to TRBD2. V was pared by 2 bases and J by 4 bases, with 7 bases of the junction left unmatched. The length of the CDR3 is 15 residues. Looked up from germline, CDR1 is SGHRS and CDR2 is YFSETQ. CDR3 sequence reads: CASSFQRLARETQYF. The CDR3 nucleotides read TGCGCCAGCAGCTTTCAACGACTAGCGCGAGAGACCCAGTACTTC.

This clonotype was counted many times. The rearrangement links TRBV5-1 to TRBJ2-3, with D possibly matching TRBD2 (6 bases). The CDR3 totals 17 residues. Trimming took 0 bases from V and 0 from J, leaving 14 bases between them. The germline CDR1 and CDR2 sequences are SGHRS and YFSETQ. In DNA, the CDR3 is TGCGCCAGCAGCTTGGCTTATCTAGCGTCTAGCACAGATACGCAGTATTTT. Translating gives CASSLAYLASSTDTQYF.

CDR3 loop: CAWSEGRTEAFF. The DNA for the CDR3 is TGTGCCTGGAGTGAGGGGCGCACTGAAGCTTTCTTT. This chain connects TRBV30 to TRBJ1-1, with TRBD1 as a possible D gene (5 bases). The germline gives CDR1 GTSNPN, CDR2 SVGIG (reference sequence). V was pared by 1 base and J by 4 bases, with 7 bases between. The CDR3 totals 12 residues.

The CDR3: CASSSPGGGINNEQFF. The CDR3 region has the DNA TGTGCCAGCAGCTCTCCTGGGGGAGGAATCAACAATGAGCAGTTCTTC. This chain connects TRBV9 to TRBJ2-1; D is possibly TRBD2 (6 bases). Germline V CDR1 and CDR2: SGDLS, YYNGEE. Deletions cut 4 bases from V and 5 bases from J, with 19 bases between. This CDR3 spans 16 amino acids.

This clonotype was picked up many times. No DNA is shown, since the ends of the CDR3 on it are uncertain; the CDR3 is the one TCRdb lists. The chain employs TRBV27 and TRBJ1-1; the DNA was not compared with TRBD1, the D call given in the table. Termini included, the CDR3 measures 16 amino acids. Per the germline V gene, CDR1 is MNHEY and CDR2 is SMNVEV (reference sequence). CDR3 protein: CASSSSDRVGRYRAFF.